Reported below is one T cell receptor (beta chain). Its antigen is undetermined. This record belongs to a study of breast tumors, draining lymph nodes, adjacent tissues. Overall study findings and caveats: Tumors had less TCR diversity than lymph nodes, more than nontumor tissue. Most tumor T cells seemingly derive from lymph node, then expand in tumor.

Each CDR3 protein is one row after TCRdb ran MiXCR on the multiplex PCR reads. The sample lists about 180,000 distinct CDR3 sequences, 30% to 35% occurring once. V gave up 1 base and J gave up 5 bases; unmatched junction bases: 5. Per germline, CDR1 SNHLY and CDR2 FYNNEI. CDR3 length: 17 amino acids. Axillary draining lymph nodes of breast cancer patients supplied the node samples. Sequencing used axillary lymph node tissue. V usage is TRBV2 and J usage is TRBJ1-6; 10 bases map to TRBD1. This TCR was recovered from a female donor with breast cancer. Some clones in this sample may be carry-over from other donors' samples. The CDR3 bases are TGTGCCAGCAGTGAAGGGGGGGACAGGGGCGATAATTCACCCCTCCACTTT. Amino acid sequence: CASSEGGDRGDNSPLHF. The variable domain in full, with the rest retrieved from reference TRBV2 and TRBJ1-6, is EPEVTQTPSHQVTQMGQEVILRCVPISNHLYFYWYRQILGQKVEFLVSFYNNEISEKSEIFDDQFSVERPDGSNFTLKIRSTKLEDSAMYFCASSEGGDRGDNSPLHFGNGTRLTVT.